This entry lists 18 T cell receptor beta chains sequenced from one sample in a study of cytotoxic CD8 clonotypes in ibrutinib-treated CLL. TCRdb keeps only in-frame clones here, not all; method: immunoSEQ multiplex PCR. The repertoire holds about 97,000 clones, with almost 80% as singletons. Specimen: PBMCs, collected after 12 months of ibrutinib treatment. All receptors derive from a human donor with chronic lymphocytic leukemia.

The chain joins TRBV29-1 to TRBJ2-7; the D is unclear. Looked up from germline, CDR1 is SQVTM and CDR2 is ANQGSEA. The CDR3 totals 12 residues. The germline V and J ends were trimmed by 4 bases and 0 bases, with 7 bases remaining between them. CDR3: CSVGQSSYEQYF. As DNA, the CDR3 is TGCAGCGTTGGTCAAAGCTCCTACGAGCAGTACTTC.

This clone occurred once. V usage is TRBV30 and J usage is TRBJ2-3, with TRBD2 matching over 10 bases. CDR1 and CDR2 (germline): GTSNPN, SVGIG (reference sequence). The length of the CDR3 is 16 residues. Trimming took 4 bases from V and 1 from J; bases not matched to a gene: 8. The CDR3 bases are TGTGCCTGGACAGGGCTAGCGGGGGATCGCACAGATACGCAGTATTTT. Amino acid sequence: CAWTGLAGDRTDTQYF.

This sequence joins TRBV7-8 and TRBJ2-1, with 11 bases fitting TRBD2. Germline V gene data show CDR1 as SGHVS and CDR2 as FQNEAQ. The CDR3 consists of 19 residues. Trimming took 3 bases from V and 2 from J; bases not matched to a gene: 12. The CDR3 nucleotides are TGTGCCAGCAGCTTCTGGGCTAGCGGGGGGATAGTCGCCTACAATGAGCAGTTCTTC. It yields the protein CASSFWASGGIVAYNEQFF.

V and J are TRBV6-6 and TRBJ1-1; TRBD1 aligns across 7 bases. Germline CDR1 MNHNY, CDR2 SVGAGI (reference sequence). The CDR3 contains 13 residues. V gave up 5 bases and J gave up 4 bases; unmatched junction bases: 4. The CDR3 coding sequence is TGTGCCAGCAGTCCTGCAGGGGGCACTGAAGCTTTCTTT. This translates into CASSPAGGTEAFF.

The chain employs TRBV5-1 and TRBJ2-2; 12 nucleotides line up with TRBD2. The CDR3 length is 15 residues. Looked up from germline, CDR1 is SGHRS and CDR2 is YFSETQ. The J segment lost 6 bases and the V segment lost 0 bases, leaving 0 bases of the junction unmatched. The CDR3: CASSLGLAGAGELFF. The CDR3 DNA is TGCGCCAGCAGCTTGGGACTAGCGGGGGCCGGGGAGCTGTTTTTT.

The chain employs TRBV6-6 and TRBJ1-1, with unresolved D. Germline lookup yields CDR1 MNHNY and CDR2 SVGAGI (reference sequence). The CDR3 extends over 15 amino acids. With 2 bases removed from V and 0 bases from J, the gap between germline ends came to 10 bases. The CDR3 DNA reads TGTGCCAGCAGTTACGCCCGGGCCATGAACACTGAAGCTTTCTTT. Protein: CASSYARAMNTEAFF.

The chain couples TRBV7-6 to TRBJ2-7; D gene ambiguous. Germline loops: CDR1 SGHVS, CDR2 FNYEAQ. Trimming cost V 0 bases and J 5 bases, with 8 bases left between them. This CDR3 contains 13 residues. In nucleotides, the CDR3 is TGTGCCAGCAGCTTAGCGGCCCTCCACGAGCAGTACTTC. Amino acid sequence: CASSLAALHEQYF.

This clone was counted a single time. The J gene is TRBJ2-7, the V gene TRBV6-1; 8 bases line up with TRBD2. The V segment lost 7 bases and the J segment 7 bases; nucleotides outside the gene matches: 9. The CDR3 extends over 13 amino acids. CDR1 MNHNS and CDR2 SASEGT come from the germline V gene. This chain's CDR3 is CASNERGRGEQYF. The CDR3, as DNA: TGTGCCAGCAATGAGCGGGGGAGAGGTGAGCAGTACTTC.

This chain uses TRBV5-1 with TRBJ2-7, with 7 positions matching TRBD1. Germline-derived CDR1 and CDR2 are SGHRS and YFSETQ. The CDR3 loop spans 15 amino acids. J gave up 3 bases and V 0 bases, and 6 bases lay outside the gene matches. CDR3 residues: CASSLVGDRNYEQYF. The DNA for the CDR3 is TGCGCCAGCAGCTTGGTTGGGGACAGAAACTACGAGCAGTACTTC.

The V and J genes are TRBV5-1 and TRBJ2-3; no clear D gene. The CDR3 is 15 residues long. CDR1 SGHRS and CDR2 YFSETQ come from the germline V gene. The V end lost 0 bases, the J end lost 7 bases, and 15 bases lay between the germline ends. The CDR3 here is CASSLDPGGMNTQYF. CDR3 coding DNA: TGCGCCAGCAGCTTGGATCCGGGCGGTATGAATACGCAGTATTTT.

V usage is TRBV4-1 and J usage is TRBJ1-4; D remains ambiguous. Trimming removed 4 bases from V and 0 bases from J, with 12 bases in between. Looked up from germline, CDR1 is MGHRA and CDR2 is YSYEKL. The CDR3 is 16 residues long. Written as DNA, the CDR3 is TGCGCCAGCAGCCGAAGTGGTGGGGCAACTAATGAAAAACTGTTTTTT. Translated, it gives CASSRSGGATNEKLFF.

V gene TRBV6-6 combines with J gene TRBJ1-2, with TRBD1 as a possible D gene (5 bases). CDR1 and CDR2 (germline): MNHNY, SVGAGI (reference sequence). This CDR3 is built from 12 residues. Trimming left V 11 bases short and J 3 bases short, with 13 bases between. In DNA form, the CDR3 reads TGTGCCGCAAAAGGGGACTACTATGGCTACACCTTC. Protein: CAAKGDYYGYTF.

The V gene is TRBV10-3, the J gene TRBJ1-2; 12 bases map to TRBD1. Losses at the gene ends were 7 bases for V and 7 bases for J; bases not matched to a gene: 7. This CDR3 contains 14 residues. Germline CDR1 ENHRY, CDR2 SYGVKD. The CDR3 loop is CAINAGQGAIGYTF. The CDR3 nucleotides read TGTGCCATCAACGCGGGACAGGGGGCAATTGGCTACACCTTC.

V usage is TRBV6-1 and J usage is TRBJ2-3; D assignment may be TRBD1 or TRBD2 (6 bases each). The CDR3 covers 16 residues. Trimming took 2 bases from V and 2 from J, leaving 14 bases between them. From germline, CDR1 is MNHNS and CDR2 SASEGT. The CDR3 sequence: CASSERVWGATDTQYF. The CDR3 DNA sequence: TGTGCCAGCAGTGAACGAGTCTGGGGGGCCACAGATACGCAGTATTTT.

The chain combines TRBV15 with TRBJ2-7; 8 bases match TRBD2. V shed 1 base, J shed 5 bases, and the junction held 10 bases outside the gene matches. There are 16 residues in the CDR3. Per the germline V gene, CDR1 is LNHNV and CDR2 is YYDKDF (reference sequence). The CDR3 DNA is TGTGCCACCAGCAGAGCCCGGGGGGGGGCTCGTGACGAGCAGTACTTC. Translating gives CATSRARGGARDEQYF.

The chain recombines TRBV19 with TRBJ2-1; perhaps TRBD1 as D (5 bases). Between the trimmed V and J ends, which lost 10 bases and 7 bases, there was a span of 14 bases. The CDR3 is made up of 12 amino acids. Germline loops: CDR1 LNHDA, CDR2 SQIVND (reference sequence). The CDR3 DNA is TGTGCCACCAAGGGGTTCCAAAATGAGCAGTTCTTC. This gives the protein CATKGFQNEQFF.

In its sample, this clone was seen a few times. The chain carries TRBV6-1 and TRBJ1-2, with D maybe TRBD1 (5 bases). CDR3 length: 13 amino acids. Between the trimmed V and J ends, which lost 6 bases and 6 bases, there was a span of 14 bases. Germline values: CDR1 MNHNS, CDR2 SASEGT. CDR3 coding DNA: TGTGCCAGCAGGAGGGACCGCAAGGATGGCTACACCTTC. The encoded protein is CASRRDRKDGYTF.

The chain has TRBV7-2 and TRBJ2-7, with D perhaps matching TRBD1 or TRBD2 (6 bases each). The CDR3 runs 15 residues. V was trimmed by 6 bases and J by 5 bases, leaving 20 bases between them. CDR1 is SGHTA and CDR2 is FQGNSA in the germline V gene. The CDR3 region has the DNA TGTGCCAGCAGGAGGGGGGCAGGGGCCACCAACGAGCAGTACTTC. Its protein is CASRRGAGATNEQYF. The full variable domain, rest sourced from reference TRBV7-2 and TRBJ2-7, is GAGVSQSPSNKVTEKGKDVELRCDPISGHTALYWYRQSLGQGLEFLIYFQGNSAPDKSGLPSDRFSAERTGGSVSTLTIQRTQQEDSAVYLCASRRGAGATNEQYFGPGTRLTVT.